Following are 20 T cell receptor beta chains from one sample sequenced in a study of T-cell memory formation after mild COVID-19. TCRdb itself ran the 5' RACE reads through MiXCR, one entry per CDR3 protein. The sample carries about 390,000 distinct CDR3 sequences, more than 20% recorded once. Specimen: PBMCs or a T cell subset sorted from them (not recorded which). These receptor sequences come from an adult woman who had mild COVID-19 (a few samples of this study predate the infection). Cell type and time point are not known.

This clonotype appeared many times. The CDR3 DNA reads TGTGCCAGCAGTCCTGAGGGGGGGATGAGGACCTACGAGCAGTACTTC. This translates into CASSPEGGMRTYEQYF. V gene TRBV12-3 or TRBV12-4 combines with J gene TRBJ2-7; D is perhaps TRBD2 (7 bases). Trimming cost V 5 bases and J 2 bases, with 19 bases left between them. This CDR3 region has 16 residues.

This clonotype was counted only a few times. V is TRBV18 and J is TRBJ1-5, with D perhaps TRBD1 (5 bases). Trimming cost V 2 bases and J 2 bases, with 10 bases left between them. CDR3 size: 15 residues. CDR1 is KGHSH, CDR2 LQKENI, per germline. The CDR3 here is CASSPTGGGNQPQHF. As DNA, the CDR3 is TGTGCCAGCTCACCAACGGGGGGAGGCAATCAGCCCCAGCATTTT.

The gene calls are TRBV5-1 and TRBJ2-1; D not resolved. Trimming cost V 3 bases and J 0 bases, with 10 bases left between them. CDR1 and CDR2 from the germline V gene are SGHRS and YFSETQ. The length of the CDR3 is 15 residues. CDR3 amino acids: CASSSFYRSYNEQFF. The CDR3 DNA follows: TGCGCCAGCAGCTCGTTTTACCGCTCCTACAATGAGCAGTTCTTC. Looking up the rest from reference TRBV5-1 and TRBJ2-1 gives the full variable domain: KAGVTQTPRYLIKTRGQQVTLSCSPISGHRSVSWYQQTPGQGLQFLFEYFSETQRNKGNFPGRFSGRQFSNSRSEMNVSTLELGDSALYLCASSSFYRSYNEQFFGPGTRLTVL.

This clonotype was picked up a small number of times. This sequence joins TRBV4-3 and TRBJ2-2; D perhaps matches TRBD1 (5 bases). This CDR3 spans 17 amino acids. Between the trimmed V and J ends, which lost 0 bases and 2 bases, there was a span of 13 bases. In germline, CDR1 is LGHNA, CDR2 YSLEER. The CDR3 DNA is TGCGCCAGCAGCCAAGATGGGGCAGGGAAAAACACCGGGGAGCTGTTTTTT. This gives the protein CASSQDGAGKNTGELFF.

The V and J genes are TRBV18 and TRBJ2-3, with D possibly matching TRBD1 (5 bases). The V end was cut by 2 bases, the J end by 0 bases, with 12 bases between. The germline V gene has CDR1 KGHSH and CDR2 LQKENI. The CDR3 spans 16 residues. The CDR3 region is CASSPVQGTSTDTQYF. Here the CDR3 DNA reads TGTGCCAGCTCACCAGTTCAGGGTACTAGCACAGATACGCAGTATTTT.

Only a few counts were recorded for this clonotype. This chain connects TRBV7-2 to TRBJ2-1, with D unclear. This CDR3 region has 16 residues. Germline V lookup: CDR1 SGHTA, CDR2 FQGNSA. Trimming removed 5 bases from V and 12 bases from J, with 26 bases in between. The CDR3 spells CASSAIVGSDTMRQFF. In DNA, the CDR3 is TGTGCCAGCAGCGCCATAGTGGGGTCGGATACAATGAGGCAGTTCTTC. The full variable domain, rest sourced from reference TRBV7-2 and TRBJ2-1, is GAGVSQSPSNKVTEKGKDVELRCDPISGHTALYWYRQSLGQGLEFLIYFQGNSAPDKSGLPSDRFSAERTGGSVSTLTIQRTQQEDSAVYLCASSAIVGSDTMRQFFGPGTRLTVL.

There are a few counts of this clonotype. This chain uses TRBV9 with TRBJ1-1; 8 bases are shared with TRBD1. Germline V gene lookup returns CDR1 SGDLS and CDR2 YYNGEE. The CDR3 totals 15 residues. The ends lost 4 bases at V and 6 bases at J; junction bases unmatched: 11. Here the CDR3 DNA reads TGTGCCAGCAGCAAGAGGGACAGGTTAGATCCTGAAGCTTTCTTT. Translated, it gives CASSKRDRLDPEAFF.

The chain joins TRBV7-3 to TRBJ2-3; TRBD1 aligns across 8 bases. With V trimmed by 4 bases and J by 2 bases, 8 bases remained unmatched. Germline V gene data show CDR1 as SGHTA and CDR2 as FQGTGA. This CDR3 spans 16 amino acids. For the CDR3, the DNA is TGTGCCAGCAGCTCAGGGGGCAGGGGGTACACAGATACGCAGTATTTT. Its protein product is CASSSGGRGYTDTQYF.

The table lists this clonotype with a few counts. J is TRBJ2-1 and V is TRBV27; TRBD2 aligns across 13 bases. There are 14 residues in the CDR3. The trim removed 6 bases at V and 7 bases at J, leaving 3 bases unmatched. Per germline, CDR1 MNHEY and CDR2 SMNVEV (reference sequence). The CDR3 protein is CASRKGLAGNEQFF. The CDR3 DNA reads TGTGCCAGCAGGAAGGGACTAGCGGGGAATGAGCAGTTCTTC.

This clonotype was seen a handful of times. The chain carries TRBV5-1 and TRBJ1-1, with TRBD1 identical over 7 bases. There are 13 residues in the CDR3. Germline CDR1 is SGHRS and CDR2 is YFSETQ. V lost 4 bases and J lost 6; bases outside the gene matches: 6. The chain's CDR3 is CASSETTGPEAFF. CDR3 coding DNA: TGCGCCAGCAGCGAAACGACAGGGCCTGAAGCTTTCTTT.

The V call is TRBV30, the J call TRBJ2-5, with a weak D call TRBD2 (6 bases). Germline V lookup: CDR1 GTSNPN, CDR2 SVGIG (reference sequence). This CDR3 comprises 14 residues. Trimming left V 4 bases short and J 3 bases short, with 15 bases between. The chain's CDR3 is CAWNGGAGKETQYF. The CDR3 bases are TGTGCCTGGAATGGAGGGGCCGGCAAAGAGACCCAGTACTTC.

The V gene is TRBV20-1, the J gene TRBJ1-1; tentatively, D is TRBD1 (5 bases). This CDR3 has 16 amino acids. V lost 0 bases and J lost 1, with 15 bases in between. The germline V gene has CDR1 DFQATT and CDR2 SNEGSKA (reference sequence). The CDR3 nucleotides read TGCAGTGCTAGAGATTCTGGGGGATTTACGAACACTGAAGCTTTCTTT. This gives the protein CSARDSGGFTNTEAFF.

This rearrangement joins TRBV12-3 or TRBV12-4 to TRBJ2-5, with a tentative D call TRBD2 (5 bases). The CDR3 loop spans 15 amino acids. V was shortened by 5 bases and J by 5 bases, with 18 bases between the two germline ends. For the CDR3, the DNA is TGTGCCAGCAGTCGGGTAAACGGGGATCGGGAGACCCAGTACTTC. It is translated as CASSRVNGDRETQYF.

This clonotype was detected only a few times. The rearrangement links TRBV11-1 to TRBJ1-3, with TRBD1 matching 7 bases. The CDR3 runs 14 residues. The V and J ends lost 4 bases and 3 bases, in that order; junction bases with no gene match: 3. Germline values: CDR1 SGHAT, CDR2 FQDESV (reference sequence). The DNA of the CDR3 is TGTGCCAGCAGCTCGACAGGGAGTGGAAACACCATATATTTT. It encodes CASSSTGSGNTIYF.

The V call is TRBV7-8, the J call TRBJ2-1, with D possibly TRBD2 on 6 matching bases. V was cut by 1 base and J by 4 bases, with 11 bases left in between. CDR1 and CDR2 from the germline V gene are SGHVS and FQNEAQ. The CDR3 contains 15 residues. In DNA form, the CDR3 reads TGTGCCAGCAGCTTAGAACTAGCCGGATACAATGAGCAGTTCTTC. Encoded protein: CASSLELAGYNEQFF.

This chain connects TRBV7-9 to TRBJ2-7, with TRBD2 matching 8 bases. The trim removed 1 base at V and 3 bases at J, leaving 5 bases unmatched. The CDR3 totals 15 residues. CDR1 is SEHNR and CDR2 is FQNEAQ in the germline V gene (reference sequence). The CDR3 region is CASSLVSGVNYEQYF. CDR3 nucleotide sequence: TGTGCCAGCAGCTTAGTTAGCGGGGTTAACTACGAGCAGTACTTC.

This clonotype was seen ten or more times. The CDR3 is CASSRLNTGELFF. The CDR3 region has the DNA TGTGCCAGCAGCCGACTGAACACCGGGGAGCTGTTTTTT. The chain employs TRBV11-2 and TRBJ2-2; D is uncertain. The V end lost 5 bases, the J end lost 1 base, and 5 bases lay between the germline ends. Germline V gene lookup returns CDR1 SGHAT and CDR2 FQNNGV. The CDR3 is 13 residues long.

The rearrangement joins TRBV6-2 or TRBV6-3 to TRBJ1-2; a weak D match, TRBD1 (6 bases). From germline, CDR1 is MNHEY and CDR2 SVGEGT. The CDR3 loop spans 14 amino acids. V lost 6 bases, J lost 2 bases, and 13 bases lay in between. This CDR3 is CASRVTGTNYGYTF. The CDR3 DNA reads TGTGCCAGCAGGGTTACAGGGACGAACTATGGCTACACCTTC.

This clonotype was counted a few times. This chain joins TRBV4-1 and TRBJ2-7, with 8 nucleotides matching TRBD1. V was clipped by 4 bases and J by 6 bases; unmatched bases: 14. Germline V gives CDR1 MGHRA, CDR2 YSYEKL. The CDR3 covers 16 residues. In DNA form, the CDR3 reads TGCGCCAGCAGCCCTCGCCCCCGTGGACAGGGTTCCGAGCAGTACTTC. The encoded protein is CASSPRPRGQGSEQYF.

Regarding this clonotype: At one boundary the junction diverges from the germline segment, which might be a read error. This chain joins TRBV6-5 and TRBJ2-3; possibly TRBD2 for D (5 bases). The CDR3 runs to 15 residues. The germline CDR1 and CDR2 sequences are MNHEY and SVGAGI. The CDR3 is CASSYHRGSKDTQYF. Here the CDR3 DNA reads TGTGCCAGCAGTTACCATCGTGGGAGCAAAGATACGCAGTATTTT.